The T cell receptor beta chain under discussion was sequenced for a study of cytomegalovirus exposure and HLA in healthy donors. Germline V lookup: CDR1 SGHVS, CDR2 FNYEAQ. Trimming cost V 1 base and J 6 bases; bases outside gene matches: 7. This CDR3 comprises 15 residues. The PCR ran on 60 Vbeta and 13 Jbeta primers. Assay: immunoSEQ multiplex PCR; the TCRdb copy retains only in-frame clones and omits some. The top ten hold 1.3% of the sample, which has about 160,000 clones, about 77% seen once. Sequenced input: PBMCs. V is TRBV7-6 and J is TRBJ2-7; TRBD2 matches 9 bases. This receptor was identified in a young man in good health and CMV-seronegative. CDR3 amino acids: CASSLVAGGPGEQYF. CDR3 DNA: TGTGCCAGCAGCTTAGTCGCGGGGGGGCCCGGCGAGCAGTACTTC. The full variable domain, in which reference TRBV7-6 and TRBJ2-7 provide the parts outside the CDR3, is GAGVSQSPRYKVTKRGQDVALRCDPISGHVSLYWYRQALGQGPEFLTYFNYEAQQDKSGLPNDRFSAERPEGSISTLTIQRTEQRDSAMYRCASSLVAGGPGEQYFGPGTRLTVT.